The clone carrying this T cell receptor beta chain was observed a few times. This sample stems from a study of patients and donors after allogeneic stem cell transplantation. The germline V and J ends were trimmed by 3 bases and 3 bases, with 5 bases remaining between them. Germline values: CDR1 KGHSH, CDR2 LQKENI. The CDR3 covers 12 residues. One entry per CDR3 protein, called by TCRdb with MiXCR from the RT-PCR reads. The sample records roughly 140,000 distinct CDR3 sequences, over 30% being singletons. The sequence was obtained from a human donor who was either an allogeneic HSCT recipient or a stem cell or donor lymphocyte infusion donor (not recorded which). It is not recorded whose cells these are; they may come from a transplant donor. J is TRBJ1-1 and V is TRBV18; D is uncertain. The sample was blood, either unsorted or a sorted T cell fraction (not recorded which). CDR3 protein: CASSPADTEAFF. The DNA for the CDR3 is TGTGCCAGCTCACCTGCAGACACTGAAGCTTTCTTT.